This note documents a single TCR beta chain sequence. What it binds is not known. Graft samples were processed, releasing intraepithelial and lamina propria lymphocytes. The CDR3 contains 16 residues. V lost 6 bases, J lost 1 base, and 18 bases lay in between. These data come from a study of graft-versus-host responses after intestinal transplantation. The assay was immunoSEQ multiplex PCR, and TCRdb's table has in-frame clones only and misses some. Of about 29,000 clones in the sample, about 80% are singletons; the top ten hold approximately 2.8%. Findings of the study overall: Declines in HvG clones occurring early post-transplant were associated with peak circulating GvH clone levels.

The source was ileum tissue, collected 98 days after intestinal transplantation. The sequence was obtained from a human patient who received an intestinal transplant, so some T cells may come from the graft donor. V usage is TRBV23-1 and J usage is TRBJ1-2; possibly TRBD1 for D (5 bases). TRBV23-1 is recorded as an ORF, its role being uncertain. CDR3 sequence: CASSFNTGPINYGYTF. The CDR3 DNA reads TGCGCCAGCAGCTTTAATACAGGACCCATTAACTATGGCTACACCTTC.